These T cell receptor beta chains were read from a single sample in a study of blood T cell repertoires in COVID-19. Method: immunoSEQ multiplex PCR; TCRdb's copy keeps in-frame clones and lacks some. The sample has about 220,000 clones, roughly 90% seen once; the top ten hold over 3%. Sample: PBMCs or T cells enriched from blood (not recorded which). All receptors derive from a woman in her thirties or forties with acute COVID-19. CDR3s leave out the opening cysteine and the closing phenylalanine or tryptophan.

12	TRBV2	ASGDRVLREKLF
9	TRBV2	ASERGPEAF
13	TRBV6-5	ASSYSTQGIYEQY
13	TRBV7-9	ASSFWTGGNYGYT
14	TRBV19	ASSKTRDRGDNEQF
14	TRBV5-8	ASSLLAGLYNSPLH
13	TRBV3-1/TRBV3-2	ATFGPGTGANVLT
13	TRBV24-1	ATSDNGKPEEGYT
12	TRBV7-3	ASSFQRGTGELF
14	TRBV19	ASTATGQQYQETQY
11	TRBV18	ASSSLDSGELF
11	TRBV12-3/TRBV12-4	ASSLSGNSPLH
12	TRBV5-1	ASSFDRGRFGYT
12	TRBV18	ASRRGSENSPLH
10	TRBV30	AWSEGAYGYT
17	TRBV4-3	ASSQDQARGGKTNEKLF
13	TRBV27	ASSLSSGGRETQY
10	TRBV25-1	ASSELQEEAF
13	TRBV27	ASSLVRIGSAEAF
15	TRBV4-2	ASSQAYGDRLYNEQF
14	TRBV2	ASSVAVAGSYNEQF
12	TRBV9	ASSVGRANTEAF
13	TRBV7-9	ASSPRVSDGSGYT
12	TRBV7-9	ASSLSGGRTEAF
15	TRBV19	ASTKKGGQSNTGELF
12	TRBV6-1	ASSESYRNQPQH
14	TRBV29-1	SADSGINIRDYGYT
9	TRBV10-2	ASSDGLEQF
10	TRBV12-3/TRBV12-4	ASSEQGIEAF
13	TRBV19	ASSIEGGRRTEAF
19	TRBV7-9	ASSTTLGQGSSTSSGNTIY
15	TRBV7-9	ASSATQAGIGNTEAF
12	TRBV10-3	AISDRGGGNEQF
12	TRBV5-1	ASSLDWGDQPQH
12	TRBV5-1	ASTPGMWDTEAF
13	TRBV19	ASRVGTGWGTEAF
14	TRBV18	ASSPGQGAMGYGYT
13	TRBV5-8	ASTRRGPLNQPQH
12	TRBV19	ASSKKGDGNTIY
11	TRBV29-1	SVVRRLSTEAF
12	TRBV6-5	ASSPLSSNQPQH
14	TRBV5-1	ASSPVESKTREKLF
14	TRBV6-5	ASSYSISGANYGYT
11	TRBV29-1	SLRGVSYNEQF
15	TRBV24-1	ATSDGNRGPFGNTIY
11	TRBV12-3/TRBV12-4	ASSLGFNYGYT
11	TRBV6-5	ASSTSGVGEQF
11	TRBV6-1	ASSDWTGTKAF
12	TRBV5-1	ASARDRSTDTQY
13	TRBV2	ASSGGEAAQETQY